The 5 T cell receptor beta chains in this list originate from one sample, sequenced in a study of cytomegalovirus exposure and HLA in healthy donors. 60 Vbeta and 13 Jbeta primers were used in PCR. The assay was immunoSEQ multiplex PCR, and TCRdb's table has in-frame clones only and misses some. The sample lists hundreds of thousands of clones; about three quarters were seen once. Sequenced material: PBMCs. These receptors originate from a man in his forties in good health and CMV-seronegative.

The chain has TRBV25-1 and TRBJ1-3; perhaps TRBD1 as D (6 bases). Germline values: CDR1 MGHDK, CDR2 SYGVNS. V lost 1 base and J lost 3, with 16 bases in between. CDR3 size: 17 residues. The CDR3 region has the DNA TGTGCCAGCAGTGAATTGAGGGGGGGCGCGGGTGGAAACACCATATATTTT. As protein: CASSELRGGAGGNTIYF.

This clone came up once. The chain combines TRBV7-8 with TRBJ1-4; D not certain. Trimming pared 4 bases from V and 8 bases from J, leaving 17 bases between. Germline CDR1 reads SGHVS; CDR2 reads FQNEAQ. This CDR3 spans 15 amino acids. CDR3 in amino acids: CASSSLGRDREKLFF. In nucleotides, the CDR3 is TGTGCCAGCAGCTCCCTGGGGAGGGATCGAGAAAAACTGTTTTTT.

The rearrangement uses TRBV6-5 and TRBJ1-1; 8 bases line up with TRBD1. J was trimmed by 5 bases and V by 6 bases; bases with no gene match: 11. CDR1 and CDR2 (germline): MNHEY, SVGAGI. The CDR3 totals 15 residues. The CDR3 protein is CASSYRRTGRTEAFF. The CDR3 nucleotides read TGTGCCAGCAGCTACCGGAGGACAGGGAGGACTGAAGCTTTCTTT.

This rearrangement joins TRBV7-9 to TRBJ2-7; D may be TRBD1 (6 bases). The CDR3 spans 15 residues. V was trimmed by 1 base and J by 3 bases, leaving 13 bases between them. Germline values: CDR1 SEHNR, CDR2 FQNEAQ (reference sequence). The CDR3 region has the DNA TGTGCCAGCAGCTTAGGTACGACAGGTTACTACGAGCAGTACTTC. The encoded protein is CASSLGTTGYYEQYF.

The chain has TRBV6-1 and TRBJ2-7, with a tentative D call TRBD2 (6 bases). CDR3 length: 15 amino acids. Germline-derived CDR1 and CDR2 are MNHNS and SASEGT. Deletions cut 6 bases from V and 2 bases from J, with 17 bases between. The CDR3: CASRAIAEATYEQYF. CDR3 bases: TGTGCCAGCAGGGCAATAGCGGAAGCCACCTACGAGCAGTACTTC.